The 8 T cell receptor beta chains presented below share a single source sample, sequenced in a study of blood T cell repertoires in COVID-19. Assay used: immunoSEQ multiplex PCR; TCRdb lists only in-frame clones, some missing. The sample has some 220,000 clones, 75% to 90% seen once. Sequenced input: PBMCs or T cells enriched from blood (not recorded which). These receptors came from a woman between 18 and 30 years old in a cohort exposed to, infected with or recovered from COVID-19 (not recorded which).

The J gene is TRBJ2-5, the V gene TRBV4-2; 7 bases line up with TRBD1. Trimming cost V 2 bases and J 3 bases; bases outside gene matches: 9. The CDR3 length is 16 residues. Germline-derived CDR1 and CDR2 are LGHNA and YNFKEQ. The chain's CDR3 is CASSQSPAGGEETQYF. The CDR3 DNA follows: TGTGCCAGCAGCCAAAGCCCTGCAGGGGGTGAAGAGACCCAGTACTTC.

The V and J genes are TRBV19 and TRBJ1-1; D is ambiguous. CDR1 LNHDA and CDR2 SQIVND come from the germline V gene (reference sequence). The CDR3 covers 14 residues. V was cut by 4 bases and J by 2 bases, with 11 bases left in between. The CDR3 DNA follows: TGTGCCAGTAGTACAGGCCTTTCCAACACTGAAGCTTTCTTT. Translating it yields CASSTGLSNTEAFF.

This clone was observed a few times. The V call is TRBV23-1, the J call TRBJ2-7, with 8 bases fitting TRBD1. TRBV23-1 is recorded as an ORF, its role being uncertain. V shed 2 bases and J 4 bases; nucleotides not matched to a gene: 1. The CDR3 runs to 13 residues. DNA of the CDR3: TGCGCCAGCAGTCAAAGGACAGGGTACGAGCAGTACTTC. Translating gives CASSQRTGYEQYF.

CDR3 sequence: CATSDWTVNQPQHF. For the CDR3, the DNA is TGTGCCACCAGTGATTGGACAGTGAATCAGCCCCAGCATTTT. The chain recombines TRBV24-1 with TRBJ1-5, with D perhaps TRBD1 (6 bases). Trimming took off 2 bases at V and 4 bases at J, with 8 bases between the two ends. CDR3 size: 14 residues. Germline V lookup: CDR1 KGHDR, CDR2 SFDVKD.

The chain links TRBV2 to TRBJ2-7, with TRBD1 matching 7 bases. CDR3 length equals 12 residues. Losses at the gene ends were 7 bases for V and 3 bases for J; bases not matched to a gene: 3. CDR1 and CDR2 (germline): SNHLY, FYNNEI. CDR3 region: CASMGQYYEQYF. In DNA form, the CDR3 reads TGTGCCAGCATGGGACAGTACTACGAGCAGTACTTC.

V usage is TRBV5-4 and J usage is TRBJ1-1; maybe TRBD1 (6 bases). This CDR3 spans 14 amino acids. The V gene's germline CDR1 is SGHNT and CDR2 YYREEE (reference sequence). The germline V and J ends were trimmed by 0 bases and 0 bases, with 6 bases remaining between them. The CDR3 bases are TGTGCCAGCAGCTTGGAGGGGGTGAACACTGAAGCTTTCTTT. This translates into CASSLEGVNTEAFF. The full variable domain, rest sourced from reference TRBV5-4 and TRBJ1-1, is ETGVTQSPTHLIKTRGQQVTLRCSSQSGHNTVSWYQQALGQGPQFIFQYYREEENGRGNFPPRFSGLQFPNYSSELNVNALELDDSALYLCASSLEGVNTEAFFGQGTRLTVV.

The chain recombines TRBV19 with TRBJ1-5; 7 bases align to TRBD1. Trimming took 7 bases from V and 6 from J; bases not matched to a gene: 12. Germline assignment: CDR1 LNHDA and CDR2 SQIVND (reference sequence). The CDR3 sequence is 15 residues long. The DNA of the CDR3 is TGTGCCAGTACCCGTGAGGGGGCAGGGGGTCAGCCCCAGCATTTT. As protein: CASTREGAGGQPQHF.

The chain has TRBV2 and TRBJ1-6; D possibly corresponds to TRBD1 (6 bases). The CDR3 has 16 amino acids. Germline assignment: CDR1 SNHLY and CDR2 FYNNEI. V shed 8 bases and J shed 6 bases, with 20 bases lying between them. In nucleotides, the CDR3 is TGTGCCAGCTGCGAGGGGGGGCGAGTCGGTAATTCACCCCTCCACTTT. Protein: CASCEGGRVGNSPLHF. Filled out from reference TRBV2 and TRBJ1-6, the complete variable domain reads EPEVTQTPSHQVTQMGQEVILRCVPISNHLYFYWYRQILGQKVEFLVSFYNNEISEKSEIFDDQFSVERPDGSNFTLKIRSTKLEDSAMYFCASCEGGRVGNSPLHFGNGTRLTVT.